A single sample gave rise to the 20 T cell receptor beta chains below, sequenced in a study of CD8+CD57+ T cells in acquired aplastic anemia. Previously, flow cytometry had revealed CD8+CD57+ cell expansion in the patients chosen for sequencing. It was genomic DNA that served as the template for profiling TCR beta VDJ and CDR3. TCRdb analysed the reads with MiXCR anew, one entry per CDR3 protein. The table has some 170,000 distinct CDR3 sequences, 47% seen once; the top ten hold about 1.2%. The specimen sequenced was sorted CD4+, CD8+, or CD8+CD57+ T cells (not recorded which) from PBMCs. These receptors were taken from a human donor with aplastic anemia.

This clonotype was observed many times. V usage is TRBV5-1 and J usage is TRBJ1-1; 8 bases align to TRBD1. This CDR3 region has 15 residues. V shed 1 base, J shed 4 bases, and the junction held 6 bases outside the gene matches. Per the germline V gene, CDR1 is SGHRS and CDR2 is YFSETQ. In DNA, the CDR3 is TGCGCCAGCAGCTTGTGGGGTACAGGGGGCACTGAAGCTTTCTTT. Its protein product is CASSLWGTGGTEAFF.

The table lists this clonotype with a few counts. V gene TRBV12-3 or TRBV12-4 combines with J gene TRBJ1-6; D gene ambiguous. This CDR3 has 14 amino acids. Trimming cost V 5 bases and J 9 bases, with 14 bases left between them. For the CDR3, the DNA is TGTGCCAGCAGTCTCCAGAGGGATAGTTCACCCCTCCACTTT. Protein: CASSLQRDSSPLHF.

This clonotype showed up many times. The rearrangement joins TRBV29-1 to TRBJ2-5, with TRBD2 as a possible D gene (7 bases). V shed 4 bases and J shed 5 bases, with 14 bases lying between them. CDR3 size: 13 residues. Germline V gene data show CDR1 as SQVTM and CDR2 as ANQGSEA. CDR3 protein: CSVGGRGLETQYF. CDR3 in DNA: TGCAGCGTTGGGGGGAGGGGGTTGGAGACCCAGTACTTC.

This clonotype was recorded at least ten times. The chain recombines TRBV9 with TRBJ2-2, with D tentatively TRBD2 (6 bases). The V end lost 4 bases, the J end lost 4 bases, and 20 bases lay between the germline ends. CDR3 length: 17 residues. From germline, CDR1 is SGDLS and CDR2 YYNGEE. CDR3: CASSLLLGGAGTGELFF. The CDR3 coding sequence is TGTGCCAGCAGCCTACTCCTCGGAGGGGCTGGCACCGGGGAGCTGTTTTTT.

A single count supports this clonotype. One base away lies a much larger clone, so this may be a sequencing read error. In DNA form, the CDR3 reads TGCGCCAGCAGCGTGGCAGGTAGGCCAGGGGATGAGCAGTTCTTC. Translated: CASSVAGRPGDEQFF. The chain is built from TRBV5-1 and TRBJ2-1; possibly TRBD1 for D (6 bases). From germline, CDR1 is SGHRS and CDR2 YFSETQ. The CDR3 loop spans 15 amino acids. Trimming removed 4 bases from V and 8 bases from J, with 19 bases in between.

The gene calls are TRBV7-8 and TRBJ2-7; the D is unclear. This CDR3 region has 16 residues. V was pared by 4 bases and J by 2 bases, with 18 bases between. Germline V gene data show CDR1 as SGHVS and CDR2 as FQNEAQ. The CDR3 reads CASSSPDVLGPYEQYF. The DNA for the CDR3 is TGTGCCAGCAGCTCTCCTGACGTCTTAGGGCCCTACGAGCAGTACTTC. The full variable domain, with the rest looked up from reference TRBV7-8 and TRBJ2-7, is GAGVSQSPRYKVAKRGQDVALRCDPISGHVSLFWYQQALGQGPEFLTYFQNEAQLDKSGLPSDRFFAERPEGSVSTLKIQRTQQEDSAVYLCASSSPDVLGPYEQYFGPGTRLTVT.

CDR3 nucleotide sequence: TGTGCCACCAGCGGGAGCCAGCCTAGCACAGATACGCAGTATTTT. It codes for CATSGSQPSTDTQYF. The rearrangement uses TRBV24-1 and TRBJ2-3; maybe TRBD2 (6 bases). The V end was cut by 7 bases, the J end by 0 bases, with 13 bases between. Germline loops: CDR1 KGHDR, CDR2 SFDVKD. This CDR3 comprises 15 residues.

V gene TRBV24-1 combines with J gene TRBJ2-5; a possible D gene is TRBD2 (5 bases). V gave up 4 bases and J gave up 4 bases, with 15 bases separating them. This CDR3 has 15 residues. The germline V gene encodes CDR1 KGHDR and CDR2 SFDVKD. For the CDR3, the DNA is TGTGCCACCAGTGACCCAACCGGGGTTGGAGAGACCCAGTACTTC. Translated: CATSDPTGVGETQYF.

This clonotype was found many times. The CDR3 loop reads CASSLGGLGNNEQFF. The DNA for the CDR3 is TGTGCCAGCAGTTTAGGAGGACTAGGGAACAATGAGCAGTTCTTC. This chain connects TRBV5-4 to TRBJ2-1; 7 bases map to TRBD2. J gave up 5 bases and V 5 bases, and 10 bases lay outside the gene matches. Germline values: CDR1 SGHNT, CDR2 YYREEE (reference sequence). The CDR3 spans 15 residues.

The chain combines TRBV5-5 with TRBJ2-5; D not resolved. The germline V and J ends were trimmed by 0 bases and 3 bases, with 9 bases remaining between them. Germline V gene data show CDR1 as SGHKS and CDR2 as YYEKEE (reference sequence). The CDR3 runs to 14 residues. The CDR3 DNA is TGTGCCAGCAGCTTGGGCGCATCAAAAGAGACCCAGTACTTC. Protein sequence: CASSLGASKETQYF.

The DNA for the CDR3 is TGTGCCACCAGTGGGGACAGGGGACAGGGCAATCAGCCCCAGCATTTT. It specifies CATSGDRGQGNQPQHF. J is TRBJ1-5 and V is TRBV24-1; 10 bases fit TRBD1. The J segment lost 2 bases and the V segment lost 5 bases, leaving 5 bases of the junction unmatched. Germline CDR1 KGHDR, CDR2 SFDVKD. This CDR3 comprises 16 residues.

The sample holds a few counts of this clonotype. The junction departs from germline at one end; a sequencing error may be responsible. The chain couples TRBV5-1 to TRBJ1-5; D call uncertain. The germline V gene has CDR1 SGHRS and CDR2 YFSETQ. The CDR3 extends over 14 amino acids. CDR3 sequence reads: CANSFGGDNQPRHF. The CDR3 region has the DNA TGCGCCAACAGCTTTGGAGGAGACAATCAGCCCCGGCATTTT.

This clonotype showed up many times. The rearrangement uses TRBV20-1 and TRBJ2-4; D may be TRBD2 (6 bases). The CDR3 contains 13 residues. V was pared by 6 bases and J by 4 bases, with 13 bases between. CDR1 DFQATT and CDR2 SNEGSKA come from the germline V gene (reference sequence). The CDR3 DNA follows: TGCAGTGCCTCACGTAGCGGAAAAAACATTCAGTACTTC. It yields the protein CSASRSGKNIQYF.

This chain connects TRBV11-2 to TRBJ2-7; D not resolved. The CDR3 runs to 14 residues. Trimming pared 3 bases from V and 2 bases from J, leaving 11 bases between. The V gene's germline CDR1 is SGHAT and CDR2 FQNNGV. The CDR3 protein is CASSFFQDPYEQYF. DNA of the CDR3: TGTGCCAGCAGCTTCTTTCAGGATCCCTACGAGCAGTACTTC.

The chain uses TRBV20-1 and TRBJ1-1; the D gene is possibly TRBD1 (5 bases). The germline V gene has CDR1 DFQATT and CDR2 SNEGSKA (reference sequence). Trimming stripped 8 bases from V and 1 base from J, with 14 bases between. The CDR3 has 13 residues. Here the CDR3 DNA reads TGCAGTTCCTCGCAGGGACGGAACACTGAAGCTTTCTTT. Residues: CSSSQGRNTEAFF.

The chain is built from TRBV10-3 and TRBJ2-7; no firm D call. V was pared by 0 bases and J by 1 base, with 7 bases between. Germline CDR1 is ENHRY and CDR2 is SYGVKD. The CDR3 has 14 residues. CDR3 bases: TGTGCCATCAGTGAGTCGAGTCAGTCCTACGAGCAGTACGTC. Translated, it gives CAISESSQSYEQYV.

The chain links TRBV25-1 to TRBJ2-3; TRBD2 matches at 10 bases. CDR1 is MGHDK, CDR2 SYGVNS, per germline. The CDR3 contains 15 residues. Trimming at V came to 6 bases and at J to 3 bases, leaving 6 bases not matched to a gene. CDR3 region: CASSPGLAVTDTQYF. For the CDR3, the DNA is TGTGCCAGCAGCCCCGGACTAGCGGTAACAGATACGCAGTATTTT.

This clonotype came up a few times. The chain employs TRBV29-1 and TRBJ2-7, with TRBD1 matching over 7 bases. The germline CDR1 and CDR2 sequences are SQVTM and ANQGSEA. This CDR3 has 14 amino acids. The J segment lost 5 bases and the V segment lost 0 bases, leaving 7 bases of the junction unmatched. In DNA form, the CDR3 reads TGCAGCGTTGAAGATCTCGGGACAGACGACGAGCAGTACTTC. It translates to CSVEDLGTDDEQYF.

The V gene is TRBV24-1, the J gene TRBJ1-6; TRBD1 aligns across 10 bases. Unmatched junction bases numbered 7, after V lost 4 bases and J lost 11 bases. This CDR3 has 15 residues. Per germline, CDR1 KGHDR and CDR2 SFDVKD. CDR3 nucleotide sequence: TGTGCCACCAGTGAAGCCGGGACAGGGGCAACACCCCTCCACTTT. This codes for CATSEAGTGATPLHF.

The V gene is TRBV5-6, the J gene TRBJ1-2; D is ambiguous. Germline CDR1 SGHDT, CDR2 YYEEEE. The V end lost 2 bases, the J end lost 8 bases, and 13 bases lay between the germline ends. This CDR3 contains 13 residues. The CDR3 spells CASSLFHGEGYTF. CDR3 DNA sequence: TGTGCCAGCAGCTTATTTCACGGCGAGGGCTACACCTTC.